One and the same sample provided the 7 T cell receptor beta chains below, sequenced in a study of blood T cell repertoires in COVID-19. Method: immunoSEQ multiplex PCR; TCRdb's copy keeps in-frame clones and lacks some. Counted here are around 250,000 clones, approximately 85% occurring once; the ten biggest clones make up approximately 5%. Sequences were obtained from peripheral blood. Every receptor here comes from a man aged 50-59 years with active or convalescent COVID-19.

This chain uses TRBV19 with TRBJ1-5; no reliable D call. This CDR3 is 14 amino acids long. Germline V gene sequence: CDR1 LNHDA, CDR2 SQIVND (reference sequence). Trimming removed 8 bases at V and 0 bases at J, with 11 bases between. The chain's CDR3 is CASGMRYSNQPQHF. The CDR3 coding sequence is TGTGCCAGTGGAATGAGGTATAGCAATCAGCCCCAGCATTTT. Full variable domain (remainder filled in from reference TRBV19 and TRBJ1-5): DGGITQSPKYLFRKEGQNVTLSCEQNLNHDAMYWYRQDPGQGLRLIYYSQIVNDFQKGDIAEGYSVSREKKESFPLTVTSAQKNPTAFYLCASGMRYSNQPQHFGDGTRLSIL.

The gene calls are TRBV4-1 and TRBJ2-1, with TRBD2 matching 12 bases. Per the germline V gene, CDR1 is MGHRA and CDR2 is YSYEKL. CDR3 length equals 16 residues. The trim removed 5 bases at V and 7 bases at J, leaving 9 bases unmatched. The CDR3 region is CASSSPTSGRWNEQFF. The CDR3 nucleotides read TGCGCCAGCAGCTCCCCCACTAGCGGGAGGTGGAATGAGCAGTTCTTC.

The chain has TRBV5-4 and TRBJ1-2; D unresolved. This CDR3 has 13 residues. The germline gives CDR1 SGHNT, CDR2 YYREEE (reference sequence). Trimming stripped 2 bases from V and 2 bases from J, with 7 bases between. The chain's CDR3 is CASSLTRNYGYTF. CDR3 nucleotide sequence: TGTGCCAGCAGCTTAACACGAAACTATGGCTACACCTTC.

The V call is TRBV28, the J call TRBJ1-1; 7 bases map to TRBD1. Per germline, CDR1 MDHEN and CDR2 SYDVKM. Unmatched junction bases numbered 6, after V lost 6 bases and J lost 2 bases. CDR3 length equals 14 residues. CDR3 amino acids: CASRSGTANTEAFF. CDR3 DNA: TGTGCCAGCAGGTCCGGGACAGCAAACACTGAAGCTTTCTTT.

The chain combines TRBV6-6 with TRBJ1-6, with no clear D. Germline V gene sequence: CDR1 MNHNY, CDR2 SVGAGI (reference sequence). Trimming removed 6 bases from V and 0 bases from J, with 12 bases in between. This CDR3 has 16 amino acids. CDR3 sequence: CASSLGPLSYNSPLHF. The CDR3 nucleotides are TGTGCCAGCAGCCTCGGTCCCCTCTCCTATAATTCACCCCTCCACTTT.

J is TRBJ1-6 and V is TRBV10-3, with D possibly being TRBD1 (6 bases). The length of the CDR3 is 13 residues. Germline CDR1 is ENHRY and CDR2 is SYGVKD. V was shortened by 6 bases and J by 8 bases, with 11 bases between the two germline ends. DNA for the CDR3: TGTGCCATCAGCAGGGGCGGTGATTCACCCCTCCACTTT. This encodes CAISRGGDSPLHF.

This clone appeared many times. The chain employs TRBV15 and TRBJ2-2; TRBD1 matches 9 bases. The CDR3 covers 21 residues. Germline V lookup: CDR1 LNHNV, CDR2 YYDKDF (reference sequence). With V trimmed by 0 bases and J by 1 base, 15 bases remained unmatched. CDR3 nucleotide sequence: TGTGCCACCAGCAGAGAAGTGTTCACAGGGGGACAGGGATGGAACACCGGGGAGCTGTTTTTT. Translating it yields CATSREVFTGGQGWNTGELFF.